This T cell receptor beta chain was sequenced during a study of blood T cell repertoires in COVID-19. Study details: Donors in the United States, Italy and Spain gave samples during acute or convalescent COVID-19. Sample material is recorded as cDNA or gDNA derived from T cells, B-cell-depleted T cells, or PBMCs.

The length of the CDR3 is 15 residues. Germline loops: CDR1 LNHNV, CDR2 YYDKDF (reference sequence). Trimming stripped 1 base from V and 3 bases from J, with 13 bases between. Libraries were prepared by immunoSEQ multiplex PCR; TCRdb keeps only in-frame clonotypes and omits some of them. The sample includes a few hundred thousand clones, approximately 88% of them seen just once. The material sequenced was peripheral blood. This chain connects TRBV15 to TRBJ2-7; D is possibly TRBD1 (6 bases). This clonotype was obtained from a woman in her twenties or thirties who had recovered from COVID-19. The CDR3 loop reads CATSRGGQTYYEQYF. CDR3 sequence (DNA): TGTGCCACCAGCAGAGGAGGACAGACATACTACGAGCAGTACTTC.